This TCR beta chain was captured in a study of cytomegalovirus exposure and HLA in healthy donors. The overall study: Roughly 170 million T cells yielded more than 90 million unique TCR beta sequences in earlier analysis. The early release's HLA-typed donors yielded roughly 85 million unique TCRs. General study results and limits: Roughly uniform depth of sequencing across donors was assumed in presence/absence analyses.

Both 60 Vbeta primers and 13 Jbeta primers went into the PCR. Measured with immunoSEQ multiplex PCR; TCRdb has only the in-frame clones, and not every one. The sample yields about 120,000 clones, roughly 9% seen once. As for this clone: Its antigen is still unknown.

Germline V gives CDR1 SGHRS, CDR2 YFSETQ. V lost 7 bases, J lost 2 bases, and 10 bases stayed unmatched. The CDR3 consists of 16 residues. The specimen sequenced was PBMCs. The chain employs TRBV5-1 and TRBJ2-3, with TRBD1 matching over 10 bases. The sequence came from a woman aged 35 to 49 in good health and CMV-seropositive. The CDR3 region has the DNA TGCGCCAGCTTCGGTGGGGGACAGGGGATCACAGATACGCAGTATTTT. It codes for CASFGGGQGITDTQYF.